The clone carrying this TCR beta chain was seen a few times. The antigen is undetermined. Researchers built TCR beta libraries using quantitative 5'-RACE with molecular barcodes. TCRdb re-called the 5' RACE reads with MiXCR, one entry per CDR3 protein. The sample lists nearly 350,000 distinct CDR3 sequences; roughly 14% were seen once. This CDR3 has 13 amino acids. V shed 3 bases and J shed 7 bases, with 15 bases lying between them. Germline-derived CDR1 and CDR2 are SQVTM and ANQGSEA. This sample is drawn from a study of CD8 T cells in ankylosing spondylitis. General study points: Past research had described some motif variants in reactive arthritis synovial fluid and blood. A motif of 7 to 9 highly homologous TCR beta variants was seen as apparently characteristic of ankylosing spondylitis blood. Disease-associated clones were reportedly significantly overrepresented in matched ankylosing spondylitis synovial fluid.

The gene calls are TRBV29-1 and TRBJ1-2; D might be TRBD1 (6 bases). Sequencing was done on a sample of blood, either unsorted or a sorted T cell fraction (not recorded which). The TCR was taken from a male donor with ankylosing spondylitis or in good health (not recorded which). The CDR3 region is CSVETGAGSGYTF. The CDR3, as DNA: TGCAGCGTTGAGACAGGAGCGGGTAGTGGCTACACCTTC.